This T cell receptor (beta chain) stems from a study of cytomegalovirus exposure and HLA in healthy donors. Study results and limitations: Generally TCR sequences proved uncommon, though certain public TCRs appeared in numerous donors.

In the case of this clone: Its antigen is currently unknown.

This table comes from immunoSEQ multiplex PCR, and its TCRdb copy is limited to in-frame clones, with some not included. The sample has around 120,000 clones, about 85% seen once. The receptor was derived from a man aged 18-30 years in good health and CMV-seropositive. The material sequenced was PBMCs.

DNA of the CDR3: TGTGCCAGCAGCTCGGTGTGGAGGGATTCACCCCTCCACTTT. Translating it yields CASSSVWRDSPLHF. The V call is TRBV5-6, the J call TRBJ1-6; D gene unclear. CDR1 and CDR2 from the germline V gene are SGHDT and YYEEEE. Between the trimmed V and J ends, which lost 3 bases and 8 bases, there was a span of 12 bases. The CDR3 totals 14 residues.